The entry below describes one T cell receptor beta chain. This entry comes from a study of shared clonotypes between healthy human individuals. Germline CDR1 SGHDT, CDR2 YYEEEE. Trimming removed 7 bases at V and 1 base at J, with 8 bases between. The CDR3 extends over 12 amino acids. The method was immunoSEQ multiplex PCR; TCRdb's version includes in-frame clones alone and lacks a portion of them. The sample records about 1 million clones, around 74% being singletons. Sequencing used memory CD4+ T cells sorted from blood. Stated subset: CD45RA-negative fraction. The clonotype comes from a man between 18 and 29 years old in good health. The chain links TRBV5-6 to TRBJ1-2; D uncertain. CDR3 coding DNA: TGTGCCAGCGATCGGAATAACTATGGCTACACCTTC. Translating it yields CASDRNNYGYTF.